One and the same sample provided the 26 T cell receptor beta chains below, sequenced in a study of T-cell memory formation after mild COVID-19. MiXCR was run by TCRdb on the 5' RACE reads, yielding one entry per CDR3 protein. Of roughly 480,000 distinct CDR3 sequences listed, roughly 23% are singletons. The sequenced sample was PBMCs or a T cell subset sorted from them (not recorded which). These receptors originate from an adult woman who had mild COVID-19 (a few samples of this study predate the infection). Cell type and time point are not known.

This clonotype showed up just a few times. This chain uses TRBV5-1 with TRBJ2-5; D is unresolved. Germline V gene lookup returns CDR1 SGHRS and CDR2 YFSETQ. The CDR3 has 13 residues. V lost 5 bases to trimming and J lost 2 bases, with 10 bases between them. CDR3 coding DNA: TGCGCCAGCAGTCTGGGGAATCAAGAGACCCAGTACTTC. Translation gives CASSLGNQETQYF. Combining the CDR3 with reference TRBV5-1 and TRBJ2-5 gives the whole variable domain KAGVTQTPRYLIKTRGQQVTLSCSPISGHRSVSWYQQTPGQGLQFLFEYFSETQRNKGNFPGRFSGRQFSNSRSEMNVSTLELGDSALYLCASSLGNQETQYFGPGTRLLVL.

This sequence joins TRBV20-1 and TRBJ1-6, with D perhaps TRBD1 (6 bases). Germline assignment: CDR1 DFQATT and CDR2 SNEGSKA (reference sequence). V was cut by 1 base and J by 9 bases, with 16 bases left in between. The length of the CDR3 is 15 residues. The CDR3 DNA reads TGCAGTGCTAGAGTTCAACAGGGTGTTGGTTCACCCCTCCACTTT. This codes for CSARVQQGVGSPLHF.

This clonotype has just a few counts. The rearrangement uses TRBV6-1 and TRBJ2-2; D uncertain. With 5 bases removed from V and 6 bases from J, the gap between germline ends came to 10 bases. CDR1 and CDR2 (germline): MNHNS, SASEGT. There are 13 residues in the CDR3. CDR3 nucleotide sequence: TGTGCCAGCAGTTCCTTTGGGGCCGGGGAGCTGTTTTTT. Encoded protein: CASSSFGAGELFF.

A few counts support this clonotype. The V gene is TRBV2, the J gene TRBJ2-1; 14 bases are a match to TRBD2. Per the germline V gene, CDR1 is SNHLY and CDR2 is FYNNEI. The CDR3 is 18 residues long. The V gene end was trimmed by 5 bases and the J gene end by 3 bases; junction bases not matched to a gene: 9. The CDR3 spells CASSPSRGTSGGYNEQFF. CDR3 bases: TGTGCCAGCAGTCCCTCAAGGGGGACTAGCGGGGGCTACAATGAGCAGTTCTTC.

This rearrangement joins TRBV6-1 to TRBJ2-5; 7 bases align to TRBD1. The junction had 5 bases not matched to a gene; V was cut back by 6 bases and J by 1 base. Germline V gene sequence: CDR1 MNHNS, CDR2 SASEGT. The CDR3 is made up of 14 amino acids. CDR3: CASRGGQVQETQYF. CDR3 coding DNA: TGTGCCAGCAGAGGAGGACAGGTCCAAGAGACCCAGTACTTC.

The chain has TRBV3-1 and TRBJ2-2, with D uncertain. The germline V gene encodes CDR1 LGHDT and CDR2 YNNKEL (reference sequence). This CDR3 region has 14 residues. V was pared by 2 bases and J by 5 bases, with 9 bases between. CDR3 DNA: TGTGCCAGCAGCCAAACAGCCCTTACCGGGGAGCTGTTTTTT. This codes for CASSQTALTGELFF.

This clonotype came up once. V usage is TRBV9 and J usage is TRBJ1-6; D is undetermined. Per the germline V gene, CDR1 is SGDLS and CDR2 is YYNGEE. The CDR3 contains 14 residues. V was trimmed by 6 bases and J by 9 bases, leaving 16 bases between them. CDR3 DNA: TGTGCCAGCACCCAAAACACCCTCGGTTCACCCCTCCACTTT. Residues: CASTQNTLGSPLHF.

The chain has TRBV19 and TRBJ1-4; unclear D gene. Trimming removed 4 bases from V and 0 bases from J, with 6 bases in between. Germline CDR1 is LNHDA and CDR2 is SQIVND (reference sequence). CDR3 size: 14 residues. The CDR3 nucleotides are TGTGCCAGTAGTACCCCTGCAACTAATGAAAAACTGTTTTTT. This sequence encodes CASSTPATNEKLFF.

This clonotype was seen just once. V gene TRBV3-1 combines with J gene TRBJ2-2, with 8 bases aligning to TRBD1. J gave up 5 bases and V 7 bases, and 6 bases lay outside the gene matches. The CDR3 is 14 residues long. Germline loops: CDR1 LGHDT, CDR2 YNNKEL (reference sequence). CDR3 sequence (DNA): TGTGCCAGCAAGCAGGGGGCAGATACCGGGGAGCTGTTTTTT. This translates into CASKQGADTGELFF.

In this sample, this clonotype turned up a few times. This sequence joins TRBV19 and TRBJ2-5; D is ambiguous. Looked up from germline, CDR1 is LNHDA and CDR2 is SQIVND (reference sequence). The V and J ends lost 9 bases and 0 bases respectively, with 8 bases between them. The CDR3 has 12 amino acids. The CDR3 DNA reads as TGTGCCAGAACTGGACACCAAGAGACCCAGTACTTC. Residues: CARTGHQETQYF.

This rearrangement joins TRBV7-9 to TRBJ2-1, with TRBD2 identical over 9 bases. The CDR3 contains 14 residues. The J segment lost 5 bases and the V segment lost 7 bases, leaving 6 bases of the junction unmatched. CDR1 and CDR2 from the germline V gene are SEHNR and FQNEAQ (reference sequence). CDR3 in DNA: TGTGCCAGCACCTTGGCGGGAGGGGACAATGAGCAGTTCTTC. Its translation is CASTLAGGDNEQFF.

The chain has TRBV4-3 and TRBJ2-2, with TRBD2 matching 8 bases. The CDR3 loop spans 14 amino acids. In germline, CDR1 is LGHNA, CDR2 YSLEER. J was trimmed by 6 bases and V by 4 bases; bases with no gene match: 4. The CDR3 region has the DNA TGCGCCAGCAGCCTTAATAGCGGGGCCGGGGAGCTGTTTTTT. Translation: CASSLNSGAGELFF.

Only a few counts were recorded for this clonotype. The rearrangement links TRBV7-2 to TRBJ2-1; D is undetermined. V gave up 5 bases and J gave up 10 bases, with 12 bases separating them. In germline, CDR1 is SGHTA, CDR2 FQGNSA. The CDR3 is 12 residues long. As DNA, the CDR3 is TGTGCCAGCAGCCTCACCCCCCCCGAGCAGTTCTTC. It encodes CASSLTPPEQFF.

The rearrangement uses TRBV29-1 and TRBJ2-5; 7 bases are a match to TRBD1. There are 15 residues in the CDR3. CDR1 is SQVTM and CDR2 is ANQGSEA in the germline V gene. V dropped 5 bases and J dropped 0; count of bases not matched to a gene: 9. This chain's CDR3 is CSVNHGQAYQETQYF. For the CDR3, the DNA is TGCAGCGTTAACCACGGACAGGCGTACCAAGAGACCCAGTACTTC.

For the CDR3, the DNA is TGCGCCAGCATCGCCGAGCAGTACTTC. It specifies CASIAEQYF. This chain links TRBV5-1 with TRBJ2-7; no firm D call. CDR3 length: 9 amino acids. The germline gives CDR1 SGHRS, CDR2 YFSETQ. V gave up 6 bases and J gave up 6 bases, with 4 bases separating them.

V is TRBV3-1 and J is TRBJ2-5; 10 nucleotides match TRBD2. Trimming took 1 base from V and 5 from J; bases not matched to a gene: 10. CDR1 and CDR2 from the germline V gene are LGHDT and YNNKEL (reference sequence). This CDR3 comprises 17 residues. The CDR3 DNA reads TGTGCCAGCAGCCAAGTCCTAGCGGGAGCTGGGGGTGAGACCCAGTACTTC. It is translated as CASSQVLAGAGGETQYF.

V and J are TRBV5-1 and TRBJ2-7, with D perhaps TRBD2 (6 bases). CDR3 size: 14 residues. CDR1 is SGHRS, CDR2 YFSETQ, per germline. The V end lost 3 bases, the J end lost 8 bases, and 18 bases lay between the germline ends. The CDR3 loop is CASSYTVAGSQQYF. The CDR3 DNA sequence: TGCGCCAGCAGCTACACTGTCGCCGGGAGCCAGCAGTACTTC.

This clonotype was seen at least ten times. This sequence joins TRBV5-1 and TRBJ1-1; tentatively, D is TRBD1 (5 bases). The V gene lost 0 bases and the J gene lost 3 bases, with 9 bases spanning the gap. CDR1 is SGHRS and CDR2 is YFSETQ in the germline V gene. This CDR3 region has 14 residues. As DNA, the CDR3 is TGCGCCAGCAGCTTGGACAGGTCGGACACTGAAGCTTTCTTT. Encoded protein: CASSLDRSDTEAFF.

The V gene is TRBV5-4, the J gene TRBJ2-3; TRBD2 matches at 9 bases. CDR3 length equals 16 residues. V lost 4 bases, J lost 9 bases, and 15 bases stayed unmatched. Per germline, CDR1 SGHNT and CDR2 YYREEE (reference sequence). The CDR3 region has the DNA TGTGCCAGCAGCGAAGTAGCGGGGGCCCCCCTCGGGACGCAGTATTTT. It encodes CASSEVAGAPLGTQYF.

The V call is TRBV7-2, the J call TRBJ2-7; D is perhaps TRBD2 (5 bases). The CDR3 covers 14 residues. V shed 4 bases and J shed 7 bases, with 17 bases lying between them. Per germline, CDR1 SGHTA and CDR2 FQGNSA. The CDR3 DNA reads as TGTGCCAGCAGCTCCGACTATACCTCGAGGGAGCAGTACTTC. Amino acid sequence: CASSSDYTSREQYF.

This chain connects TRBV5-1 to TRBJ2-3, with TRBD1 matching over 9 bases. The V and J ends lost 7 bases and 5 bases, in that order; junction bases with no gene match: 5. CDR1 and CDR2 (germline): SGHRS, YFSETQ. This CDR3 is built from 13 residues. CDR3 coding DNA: TGCGCCAGCCGACAGGGGGGAGGAGATACGCAGTATTTT. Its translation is CASRQGGGDTQYF.

DNA of the CDR3: TGTGCCAGCAGTCGACTAGCGGGGGGCCTCACTTACACAGATACGCAGTATTTT. It specifies CASSRLAGGLTYTDTQYF. The chain couples TRBV12-3 or TRBV12-4 to TRBJ2-3, with 13 bases lining up with TRBD2. The CDR3 extends over 18 amino acids. The V and J ends lost 5 bases and 2 bases, in that order; junction bases with no gene match: 10.

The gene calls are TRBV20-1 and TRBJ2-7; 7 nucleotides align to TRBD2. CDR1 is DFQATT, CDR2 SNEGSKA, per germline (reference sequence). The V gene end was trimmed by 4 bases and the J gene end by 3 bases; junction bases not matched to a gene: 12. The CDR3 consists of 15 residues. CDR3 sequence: CSAITASSGNYEQYF. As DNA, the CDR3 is TGCAGTGCTATCACCGCTTCTAGCGGAAACTACGAGCAGTACTTC.

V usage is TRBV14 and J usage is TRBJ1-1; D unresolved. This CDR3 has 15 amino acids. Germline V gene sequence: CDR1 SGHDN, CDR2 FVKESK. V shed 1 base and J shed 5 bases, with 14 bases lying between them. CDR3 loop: CASSQAPGRTTEAFF. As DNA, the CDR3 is TGTGCCAGCAGCCAAGCACCGGGTCGAACGACTGAAGCTTTCTTT. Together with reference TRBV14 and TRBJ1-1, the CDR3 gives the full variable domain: EAGVTQFPSHSVIEKGQTVTLRCDPISGHDNLYWYRRVMGKEIKFLLHFVKESKQDESGMPNNRFLAERTGGTYSTLKVQPAELEDSGVYFCASSQAPGRTTEAFFGQGTRLTVV.

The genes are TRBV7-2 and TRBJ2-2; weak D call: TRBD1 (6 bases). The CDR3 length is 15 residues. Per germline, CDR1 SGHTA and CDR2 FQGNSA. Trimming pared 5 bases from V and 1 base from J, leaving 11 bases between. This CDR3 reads CASSVMTGNTGELFF. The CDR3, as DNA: TGTGCCAGCAGCGTAATGACAGGGAACACCGGGGAGCTGTTTTTT.

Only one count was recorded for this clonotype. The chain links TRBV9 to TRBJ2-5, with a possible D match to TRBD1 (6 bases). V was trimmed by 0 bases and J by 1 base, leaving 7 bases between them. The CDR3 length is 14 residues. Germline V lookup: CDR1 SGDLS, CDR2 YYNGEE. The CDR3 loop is CASSVVGAQETQYF. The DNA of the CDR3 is TGTGCCAGCAGCGTAGTGGGGGCCCAAGAGACCCAGTACTTC.